The sequence of this T cell receptor beta chain was determined in a study of OX40 agonist ivuxolimab in advanced cancers. Study details: Patients were around 83% male with ages roughly 20 to 90, mean about 60.

Profiled with immunoSEQ multiplex PCR; TCRdb holds only in-frame clones, not every one. This sample has tens of thousands of clones, with approximately 94% found just once. A remark on this clone: What it recognizes is unknown.

Regarding the study as a whole: CD4+ T cells averaged fewer expanded clones than CD8+ T cells.

People who had autoimmune disease history or systemic immunosuppression were excluded. Peripheral blood came from all dose cohorts at three timepoints. Per the germline V gene, CDR1 is SQVTM and CDR2 is ANQGSEA. The CDR3 is made up of 11 amino acids. V was trimmed by 7 bases and J by 0 bases, leaving 6 bases between them. Material: CD4+ or CD8+ T cells sorted from blood, obtained in a trial of the OX40 agonist ivuxolimab. The TCR sequence derives from an adult with an advanced solid tumor such as melanoma, head and neck, liver or kidney cancer. This sequence joins TRBV29-1 and TRBJ1-1; D uncertain. The CDR3 DNA is TGCAGCGGGGCAGTGAACACTGAAGCTTTCTTT. It is translated as CSGAVNTEAFF.